A selection of T cell receptor beta chains follows, all from one sample in a study of T cell responses to AZD1222 COVID-19 vaccine. Only in-frame clones appear in the TCRdb table, and some are missing; sequencing was by immunoSEQ multiplex PCR. The table shows 80,000 or so clones, with about 80% occurring only once. This specimen consisted of peripheral blood, obtained 28 days after the second dose of the MenACWY control vaccine. The receptors here all came from an adult who received the MenACWY meningococcal vaccine as a control. Both conserved end residues are part of each CDR3. The D gene is left open where the match is weak. Rows may omit the clone size; those that give it use once, few, many or a size class.

15,TRBJ2-7,.,.,TRBV7-2,TGTGCCAGCAGCTTGGTGGGGACACAGTCCTACGAGCAGTACTTC,CASSLVGTQSYEQYF
13,TRBJ2-7,.,TRBD1,TRBV6-5,TGTGCCAGCAGTTACGGGACAGGGTTCGAGCAGTACTTC,CASSYGTGFEQYF
15,TRBJ1-6,.,TRBD1,TRBV3-1/TRBV3-2,TGTGCCAGTCAAACGGCAGGGGGTTACAATTCACCCCTCCACTTT,CASQTAGGYNSPLHF
14,TRBJ1-2,.,.,TRBV3-1/TRBV3-2,TGTGCCAGCAGCCAAGGGCAGGATGGGCCTGGCTACACCTTC,CASSQGQDGPGYTF
14,TRBJ2-7,.,.,TRBV27,TGTGCCAGCAGCAAAATCCGGGTCCTAAACGAGCAGTACTTC,CASSKIRVLNEQYF
15,TRBJ1-2,.,TRBD1,TRBV2,TGTGCCAGCAGTGGGGTCCTTAGGGGGCGCGGAGGCTACACCTTC,CASSGVLRGRGGYTF
15,TRBJ2-7,.,.,TRBV3-1/TRBV3-2,TGTGCCAGCAGCCAAGCGGGGACTTGGACCTACGAGCAGTACTTC,CASSQAGTWTYEQYF
14,TRBJ2-3,.,.,TRBV7-2,TGTGCCAGCAGCCCGGCCCATAACACAGATACGCAGTATTTT,CASSPAHNTDTQYF
11,TRBJ1-1,.,.,TRBV19,TGTGCCAGTAGTATGGCCACTGAAGCTTTCTTT,CASSMATEAFF
15,TRBJ2-4,.,.,TRBV7-2,TGTGCCAGCAGCTTAGCTCTGGGTCTCAAAAACATTCAGTACTTC,CASSLALGLKNIQYF
14,TRBJ2-1,.,TRBD2,TRBV7-9,TGTGCCAGCAGCTCGGGACTAGCGGGAGACGAGCAGTTCTTC,CASSSGLAGDEQFF
13,TRBJ2-7,.,.,TRBV18,TGTGCCAGCTCACCCAGGGGTTTGGAGGAGCAGTACTTC,CASSPRGLEEQYF
16,TRBJ2-3,.,.,TRBV28,TGTGCCAGCAGTTTGACTGCGAGTCTGATGACAGATACGCAGTATTTT,CASSLTASLMTDTQYF
15,TRBJ2-1,.,.,TRBV24-1,TGTGCCACCAGTAAGACCGACGGAACCTACAATGAGCAGTTCTTC,CATSKTDGTYNEQFF
13,TRBJ2-3,.,TRBD2,TRBV2,TGTGCCAGCAGGGAAGCGGGATCAGATACGCAGTATTTT,CASREAGSDTQYF
13,TRBJ1-5,once,.,TRBV7-2,TGTGCCAGCAGCTTCCCGGGCAATCAGCCCCAGCATTTT,CASSFPGNQPQHF
15,TRBJ1-2,.,.,TRBV5-6,TGTGCCAGCAGCTTGGGCGCATGGGGGAACTATGGCTACACCTTC,CASSLGAWGNYGYTF
13,TRBJ2-1,.,.,TRBV28,TGTGCCAGCACTCCTACCTCCTACAATGAGCAGTTCTTC,CASTPTSYNEQFF
16,TRBJ1-4,.,TRBD1,TRBV27,TGTGCCAGCAGTCCGACAGGGTTCGGGGGGAATGAAAAACTGTTTTTT,CASSPTGFGGNEKLFF
13,TRBJ1-3,.,TRBD1,TRBV30,TGTGCCTGGACCCGGGACAGTGGAAACACCATATATTTT,CAWTRDSGNTIYF
16,TRBJ1-1,.,.,TRBV19,TGTGCCAGTAGTATAAGCTTGGGCCGCCGGAACACTGAAGCTTTCTTT,CASSISLGRRNTEAFF
13,TRBJ2-5,.,.,TRBV12-3/TRBV12-4,TGTGCCAGCAGCCTTGGGGGCGGGGAGACCCAGTACTTC,CASSLGGGETQYF
13,TRBJ2-2,.,.,TRBV27,TGTGCCAGCAGTTTAGGGGGGACCGGGGAGCTGTTTTTT,CASSLGGTGELFF
14,TRBJ1-4,few,.,TRBV5-5,TGTGCCAGCAAGCCGGACATGACGGATGAAAAACTGTTTTTT,CASKPDMTDEKLFF
13,TRBJ2-5,.,.,TRBV7-3,TGTGCCAGCAGCTTAACGGCTCAAGAGACCCAGTACTTC,CASSLTAQETQYF
13,TRBJ1-1,few,TRBD1,TRBV29-1,TGCAGCGTTGGTGGTACAGGGGGCACTGAAGCTTTCTTT,CSVGGTGGTEAFF
15,TRBJ1-2,.,TRBD1,TRBV5-1,TGCGCCAGCAGCTTGGAGGGACAGGGGGTCTATGGCTACACCTTC,CASSLEGQGVYGYTF
15,TRBJ1-2,few,TRBD1,TRBV2,TGTGCCAGCAGGGAAACAGGGGGCGGCTCCTATGGCTACACCTTC,CASRETGGGSYGYTF
14,TRBJ2-7,.,TRBD1,TRBV7-8,TGTGCCAGCCGCCTCGGGACAGCGTCCTACGAGCAGTACTTC,CASRLGTASYEQYF
15,TRBJ1-4,few,.,TRBV5-1,TGCGCCAGCAGGGCAACCGGGAAAGGCGGTGAAAAACTGTTTTTT,CASRATGKGGEKLFF
16,TRBJ1-6,.,TRBD1,TRBV24-1,TGTGCCACCAGCCGTCGGGGGGACAGGGATAATTCACCCCTCCACTTT,CATSRRGDRDNSPLHF
15,TRBJ2-3,.,TRBD2,TRBV19,TGTGCCAGTAGTATGGCTCGGGGGGGCACAGATACGCAGTATTTT,CASSMARGGTDTQYF
13,TRBJ1-2,.,.,TRBV6-1,TGTGCCAGCACTGTCAGGGTCGACAATGGCTACACCTTC,CASTVRVDNGYTF
13,TRBJ2-1,few,.,TRBV3-1/TRBV3-2,TGTGCCAGCAGCCAAGACAGGGAGGATGAGCAGTTCTTC,CASSQDREDEQFF
15,TRBJ2-7,once,TRBD1,TRBV7-8,TGTGCCAGCAGCCGAGGGACAGGGGGCTCCTACGAGCAGTACTTC,CASSRGTGGSYEQYF
13,TRBJ2-3,.,.,TRBV12-3/TRBV12-4,TGTGCCAGCAGTTCCTCCGGCGGCTTGGCGCAGTATTTT,CASSSSGGLAQYF
13,TRBJ1-2,.,.,TRBV2,TGTGCCAGCAGTGAGGGACAATACTATGGCTACACCTTC,CASSEGQYYGYTF
15,TRBJ1-1,.,.,TRBV28,TGTGCCAGCGAACCACAGAGCAGGGCGAACACTGAAGCTTTCTTT,CASEPQSRANTEAFF
13,TRBJ1-2,.,TRBD1,TRBV5-1,TGCGCCAGCAGGGCCGGGACAGAATATGGCTACACCTTC,CASRAGTEYGYTF
14,TRBJ2-2,few,.,TRBV19,TGTGCCAGTAAGGACTCAGGGTACTCCGGGGAGCTGTTTTTT,CASKDSGYSGELFF
14,TRBJ1-2,.,.,TRBV30,TGTGCCTGGAGTGTACGGGTAGGGGCCCCTCGCTACACCTTC,CAWSVRVGAPRYTF
17,TRBJ2-1,.,.,TRBV28,TGTGCCAGCACCTCCGGGGGGGACAGGGCCTCCTACAATGAGCAGTTCTTC,CASTSGGDRASYNEQFF
18,TRBJ1-1,once,TRBD1,TRBV3-1/TRBV3-2,TGTGCCAGCAGCCAGACTAGAGGACAGGGGAGTTCGCGAACTGAAGCTTTCTTT,CASSQTRGQGSSRTEAFF
10,TRBJ2-5,.,.,TRBV2,TGTGCCAGCTCCCCAGGGACCCAGTACTTC,CASSPGTQYF
13,TRBJ1-2,.,.,TRBV28,TGTGCCAGCCGGGCATCGATACGAGGGGGCTACACCTTC,CASRASIRGGYTF
16,TRBJ1-4,.,TRBD1,TRBV2,TGTGCCAGCAGTGAATTGGGACAGGGGGAGGGGGAAAAACTGTTTTTT,CASSELGQGEGEKLFF
11,TRBJ1-1,.,.,TRBV12-3/TRBV12-4,TGTGCCAGCGGGGTGAACACTGAAGCTTTCTTT,CASGVNTEAFF
16,TRBJ1-3,.,.,TRBV15,TGTGCCACCAGCAACCCCCACAGGGTATCCGGAAACACCATATATTTT,CATSNPHRVSGNTIYF
15,TRBJ2-7,.,.,TRBV27,TGTGCCAGCAGTTCGGGACCGAGGACCTCCTACGAGCAGTACTTC,CASSSGPRTSYEQYF
16,TRBJ1-4,.,.,TRBV30,TGTGCCTGGAGTCGGGGGGGCGCGTCGGCTAATGAAAAACTGTTTTTT,CAWSRGGASANEKLFF
16,TRBJ2-7,.,TRBD2,TRBV5-1,TGCGCCAGCAGCCGGGAGGGCGGGCCCCGATCTGCCGAGCAGTACTTC,CASSREGGPRSAEQYF